This entry is about one T cell receptor beta chain. Its matching antigen is unknown. These data belong to a study of blood T cells in healthy people across ages. The CDR3 is 15 residues long. Germline trimming cut 5 bases from V and 6 bases from J; bases unmatched to any gene: 8. Germline V gives CDR1 MNHEY, CDR2 SVGEGT. Findings and caveats of the study: Long-lived and aged donors differed, with more naive CD4+ cells and higher diversity in the long-lived.

Combining a sample-barcoded 5' primer with a J-beta primer mix, a second PCR ran for about 7 to 12 cycles. MiXCR, applied by TCRdb to the 5' RACE reads, yields one record per CDR3 protein. The data hold 1.5 million to 2 million distinct CDR3 sequences, with approximately 50% observed a single time. Sequenced material: blood. This receptor was taken from a woman in her thirties or forties in good health. The V and J genes are TRBV6-2 or TRBV6-3 and TRBJ2-1, with 9 positions matching TRBD2. The CDR3 nucleotides read TGTGCCAGCAGTCGCGGGGGGGCGGCAGCCAATGAGCAGTTCTTC. Translating gives CASSRGGAAANEQFF.